A selection of T cell receptor beta chains follows, all from one sample in a study of blood T cell repertoires in COVID-19. TCRdb's table, derived via immunoSEQ multiplex PCR, lists solely in-frame clones and lacks some. The data contain 400,000 to 450,000 clones, 80% to 95% of them singletons. Sequenced: PBMCs or T cells enriched from blood (not recorded which). The receptors stem from a young man who had recovered from COVID-19. Both conserved end residues are part of each CDR3. A D gene is named only where the DNA matches it firmly. Clone size is shown for a subset of rows, as once, few, many or a class of expanded clone.

clone size,D gene,V gene,J gene,CDR3 DNA,CDR3 protein
-,TRBD2,TRBV7-2,TRBJ2-7,TGTGCCAGCAGCCCTACTTGGGCCCCCCTGGCGGGAGGGGGCGAGCAGTACTTC,CASSPTWAPLAGGGEQYF
-,-,TRBV28,TRBJ1-1,TGTGCCAGTGCGTTGAACACTGAAGCTTTCTTT,CASALNTEAFF
once,TRBD1,TRBV2,TRBJ1-2,TGTGCCAGCAGCCTTATGACCTCGGGACAGAGTAACTATGGCTACACCTTC,CASSLMTSGQSNYGYTF
-,-,TRBV6-5,TRBJ2-7,TGTGCCAGCAGCCCCCCCGGGACTTTCTCCTACGAGCAGTACTTC,CASSPPGTFSYEQYF
-,-,TRBV27,TRBJ2-7,TGTGCCAGCAGCCGAACCGGGGACTTCTCCCACGAGCAGTACTTC,CASSRTGDFSHEQYF
-,-,TRBV2,TRBJ2-3,TGTGCCAGCAGCAAGCTCTTGGGCGATACGCAGTATTTT,CASSKLLGDTQYF
-,TRBD1,TRBV27,TRBJ2-7,TGTGCCAGCAGTTTTGACCGGACAGGGCTGAGCGAGCAGTACTTC,CASSFDRTGLSEQYF
-,TRBD1,TRBV5-1,TRBJ1-1,TGCGCCAGCAGCTTGCCGGGGACAGGGTCTTTGAACACTGAAGCTTTCTTT,CASSLPGTGSLNTEAFF
-,TRBD2,TRBV9,TRBJ2-1,TGTGCCAGCAGCGTAGGTAGGACTAGCGGGAAGTATGAGCAGTTCTTC,CASSVGRTSGKYEQFF
-,-,TRBV5-8,TRBJ1-2,TGTGCCAGCAGCTTTGGGGGGATTAATTACTATGGCTACACCTTC,CASSFGGINYYGYTF
-,TRBD1,TRBV9,TRBJ1-4,TGTGCCAGCAGCGTATCCCTACAGGGGACGCGGGTCCGTGAAAAACTGTTTTTT,CASSVSLQGTRVREKLFF
once,TRBD2,TRBV4-1,TRBJ2-1,TGCGCCAGCAGCCACCCCCCAGCCAGCGGGAGTTTCCATGAGCAGTTCTTC,CASSHPPASGSFHEQFF
few,-,TRBV4-1,TRBJ1-1,TGCGCCAGCAGCCAAGTAGTCAGCGCCGGTGAAGCTTTCTTT,CASSQVVSAGEAFF
-,-,TRBV5-1,TRBJ1-5,TGCGCCAGCAGCCGGTCCGGGGAAAGCAATCAGCCCCAGCATTTT,CASSRSGESNQPQHF
-,-,TRBV5-5,TRBJ2-1,TGTGCCAGCAGCCTCCTGCCCACGGGGATTAGCTCCTACAATGAGCAGTTCTTC,CASSLLPTGISSYNEQFF
-,-,TRBV7-9,TRBJ1-1,TGTGCCAGCAGTCCCACCAGACAGTATGAAGCTTTCTTT,CASSPTRQYEAFF
-,-,TRBV7-9,TRBJ1-1,TGTGCCAGCACCAGGGAGGGGGGGTGGATTGACACTGAAGCTTTCTTT,CASTREGGWIDTEAFF
-,TRBD2,TRBV15,TRBJ2-2,TGTGCCACCAGCCCCCGGACTAGCGTTAGAACCGGGGAGCTGTTTTTT,CATSPRTSVRTGELFF
-,-,TRBV5-1,TRBJ1-4,TGCGCCAGCAAACTTGGTGGGAGTATTAATGAAAAACTGTTTTTT,CASKLGGSINEKLFF
-,-,TRBV9,TRBJ1-1,TGTGCCAGCAGCGTAGAGATTGGGGGGAGCGAAGCTTTCTTT,CASSVEIGGSEAFF
-,TRBD2,TRBV7-3,TRBJ2-1,TGTGCCAGCAGCCGGCCGGGGACTAGCGGGATCTACGGCTCGAATGAGCAGTTCTTC,CASSRPGTSGIYGSNEQFF
-,-,TRBV7-2,TRBJ1-2,TGTGCCAGCAGCTTAAACCCGGGGGCTAACTATGGCTACACCTTC,CASSLNPGANYGYTF